The rows below give T cell receptor beta chains drawn from one sample of a study of T cells in tuberculosis. Sequenced by immunoSEQ multiplex PCR; TCRdb stores in-frame clones only, minus some. Among roughly 30,000 clones listed, more than 85% were seen once. Sequenced material: PBMCs. These TCRs come from a donor aged 5 to 30 with latent tuberculosis or without tuberculosis infection. Each CDR3 is given with its conserved first and last residue. The D gene is left open where the match is weak. Clone size appears in some rows only: once, few, many, or a class for an expanded clone.

V gene	D gene	clone size	J gene	CDR3 DNA	CDR3 protein
TRBV4-2	NA	once	TRBJ1-1	TGTGCCAGCAGCCCATCACCGGGACACCGATACACTGAAGCTTTCTTT	CASSPSPGHRYTEAFF
TRBV18	TRBD1	NA	TRBJ1-1	TGTGCCAGCTCACCATCGGCAGGGGGTAGGGCTGAAGCTTTCTTT	CASSPSAGGRAEAFF
TRBV28	NA	NA	TRBJ2-7	TGTGCCAGCAGTTTCAGCTACGAGCAGTACTTC	CASSFSYEQYF
TRBV4-2	TRBD2	NA	TRBJ2-7	TGTGCCAGCAGCCAAGAAACTAGCGGGAGGCCGAGCTCCTACGAGCAGTACTTC	CASSQETSGRPSSYEQYF
TRBV4-3	TRBD1	NA	TRBJ2-7	TGCGCCAGCAGCCAAAACAAAGGGACAGCTGACTCCTACGAGCAGTACTTC	CASSQNKGTADSYEQYF
TRBV2	TRBD1	NA	TRBJ1-3	TGTGCCAGCAGGACAGGGCATTCTGGAAACACCATATATTTT	CASRTGHSGNTIYF
TRBV7-2	TRBD2	NA	TRBJ2-5	TGTGCCAGCTCCGGGACTAGCGGGAGGGAGACCCAGTACTTC	CASSGTSGRETQYF
TRBV6-4	TRBD2	few	TRBJ2-1	TGTGCCAGCAGTGACTCCGGGACTAGCTACAATGAGCAGTTCTTC	CASSDSGTSYNEQFF
TRBV6-4	TRBD2	NA	TRBJ2-1	TGTGCCAGCAGTGACTCAACAGCGGGAGATTACAATGAGCAGTTCTTC	CASSDSTAGDYNEQFF
TRBV6-1	NA	NA	TRBJ2-3	TGTGCCAGCTCAGCGTCGTTGGCGGGAACAGATACGCAGTATTTT	CASSASLAGTDTQYF
TRBV28	TRBD1	NA	TRBJ1-3	TGTGCCAGCAATCCTAGACAGGGGATTGGAAACACCATATATTTT	CASNPRQGIGNTIYF
TRBV28	NA	once	TRBJ2-7	TGTGCCAGCAGTTTCACAGGGCTTACATGGGAGCAGTACTTC	CASSFTGLTWEQYF
TRBV6-1	NA	NA	TRBJ1-1	TGTGCCAGCAGTGAGGCCAAGACTGAAGCTTTCTTT	CASSEAKTEAFF
TRBV19	TRBD1	NA	TRBJ1-5	TGTGCCAGTAGCAGGGGGTGGGACCAGCCCCAGCATTTT	CASSRGWDQPQHF
TRBV5-4	TRBD2	NA	TRBJ2-3	TGTGCCAGCAGCTCGGGGGGTCCTAGCACAGATACGCAGTATTTT	CASSSGGPSTDTQYF
TRBV9	NA	NA	TRBJ2-1	TGTGCCAGCAGCGCCGCTCATTTGACTAGACCCTTCTTCCATGAGCAGTTCTTC	CASSAAHLTRPFFHEQFF
TRBV28	TRBD1	NA	TRBJ2-7	TGTGCCAGCAGCCCCCTTGGGGGACAGGGCTCCTACGAGCAGTACTTC	CASSPLGGQGSYEQYF
TRBV5-6	TRBD2	NA	TRBJ2-3	TGTGCCAGCAGCGATCCCGGGACTAGAGTGAGAAATACGCAGTATTTT	CASSDPGTRVRNTQYF
TRBV29-1	NA	NA	TRBJ1-2	TGCAGCGTTGGGGGGGGCCAGTCCAATGGCTACACCTTC	CSVGGGQSNGYTF
TRBV7-2	NA	NA	TRBJ2-2	TGTGCCAGCAGCTTGGCGGTCGGGGAGCTGTTTTTT	CASSLAVGELFF
TRBV27	TRBD2	once	TRBJ2-1	TGTGCCAGCAGTTTGATGAGGGCTAGCGGGAGGGGATCCTACAATGAGCAGTTCTTC	CASSLMRASGRGSYNEQFF
TRBV10-3	NA	few	TRBJ1-1	TGTGCCATGAAAACGGGGGTCAACCAGAACACTGAAGCTTTCTTT	CAMKTGVNQNTEAFF
TRBV5-6	TRBD1	NA	TRBJ1-2	TGTGCCAGCAACGTGCTAGGGCAGGGGGCTTCTAGGGGCTACACCTTC	CASNVLGQGASRGYTF
TRBV5-8	NA	NA	TRBJ1-5	TGTGCCAGCAGCCTGGACACATATAGCAATCAGCCCCAGCATTTT	CASSLDTYSNQPQHF
TRBV10-3	NA	NA	TRBJ2-1	TGTGCCATCAGTACGGAGGCGGCTGGCTACAATGAGCAGTTCTTC	CAISTEAAGYNEQFF
TRBV27	NA	once	TRBJ2-2	TGTGCCAGCAGTTGGCAGGTGGGCACCGGGGAGCTGTTTTTT	CASSWQVGTGELFF
TRBV7-6	NA	once	TRBJ1-1	TGTGCCAGCAGAGATCAGGGAGGCACTGAAGCTTTCTTT	CASRDQGGTEAFF
TRBV6-5	TRBD1	NA	TRBJ2-7	TGTGCCAGCAGTTACCGCCGGGACAGGGAATACGAGCAGTACTTC	CASSYRRDREYEQYF
TRBV13	TRBD2	NA	TRBJ2-5	TGTGCCAGCAGCGTCGGACTAGCGGGGGGGCTTGAGACCCAGTACTTC	CASSVGLAGGLETQYF
TRBV28	NA	once	TRBJ2-3	TGTGCCAGCAGTTTCCGCAGAAGCACAGATACGCAGTATTTT	CASSFRRSTDTQYF
TRBV10-3	NA	NA	TRBJ2-3	TGTGCCATCAGTGAGTCCCCAGGAGCGGGCAAAAGCACAGATACGCAGTATTTT	CAISESPGAGKSTDTQYF
TRBV15	NA	once	TRBJ1-4	TGTGCCACCAGCGGCAGTCCTAATGAAAAACTGTTTTTT	CATSGSPNEKLFF
TRBV29-1	TRBD1	NA	TRBJ2-1	TGCAGCGCCGTCGGGACAGGGGTTCCCAGCTCCTACAATGAGCAGTTCTTC	CSAVGTGVPSSYNEQFF
TRBV4-2	NA	once	TRBJ1-6	TGTGCCAGCAGCCAGAAACGGGGTCGGGGTTCACCCCTCCACTTT	CASSQKRGRGSPLHF
TRBV5-1	TRBD2	NA	TRBJ2-7	TGCGCCAGCAGCTCGACTAGCGGGAGCTCCTACGAGCAGTACTTC	CASSSTSGSSYEQYF
TRBV19	NA	NA	TRBJ1-1	TGTGCCAGTAGTATTTCCGGGGTGAACACTGAAGCTTTCTTT	CASSISGVNTEAFF